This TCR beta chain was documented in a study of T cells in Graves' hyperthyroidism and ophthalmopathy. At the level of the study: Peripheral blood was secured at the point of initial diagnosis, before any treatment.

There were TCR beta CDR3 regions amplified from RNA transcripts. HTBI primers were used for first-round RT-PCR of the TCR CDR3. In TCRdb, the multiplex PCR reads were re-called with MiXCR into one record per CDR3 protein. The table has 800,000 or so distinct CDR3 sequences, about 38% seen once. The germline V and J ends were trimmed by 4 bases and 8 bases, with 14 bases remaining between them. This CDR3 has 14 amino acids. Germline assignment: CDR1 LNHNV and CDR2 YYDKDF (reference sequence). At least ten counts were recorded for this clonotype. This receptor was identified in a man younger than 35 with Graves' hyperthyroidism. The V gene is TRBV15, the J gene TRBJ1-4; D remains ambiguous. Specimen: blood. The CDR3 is CATSTATEGEKLFF. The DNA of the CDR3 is TGTGCCACCAGCACTGCGACGGAAGGGGAAAAACTGTTTTTT.